This T cell receptor (beta chain) originates from a study of human T cells and chemical hapten exposure. Overall study results and limits: TCRs above 1 in 1000 frequency did not change with DPC sensitization.

This clonotype came up many times. Its antigen is not identified. Whole blood, unfractionated, served as the material for total RNA extraction. From the 5' RACE reads, TCRdb called clonotypes with MiXCR, one entry per CDR3 protein. This repertoire shows about 140,000 distinct CDR3 sequences, 3.5% to 5% found once; its top ten account for approximately 1.3%. Trimming pared 4 bases from V and 0 bases from J, leaving 13 bases between. The germline gives CDR1 DFQATT, CDR2 SNEGSKA (reference sequence). CDR3 length: 14 residues. This receptor was obtained from a female donor in good health. This chain joins TRBV20-1 and TRBJ2-7; no reliable D call. The CDR3 nucleotides are TGCAGTGCTATAAGAACCCTCAGCTCCTACGAGCAGTACTTC. Translated, it gives CSAIRTLSSYEQYF.